Below, 9 T cell receptor beta chains from the same sample are listed, as sequenced in a study of T cell repertoires in cytomegalovirus infection. MiXCR was run by TCRdb on the reads, yielding one entry per CDR3 protein. This table has a few hundred thousand distinct CDR3 sequences, about a sixth appearing once. Specimen: CD8+ T cells from PBMCs. These receptors all stem from a human donor in good health (CMV status not recorded). Some clones in this sample may be carry-over from other donors' samples.

This clonotype was observed a few times. The chain couples TRBV7-9 to TRBJ2-3; D not certain. CDR1 is SEHNR, CDR2 FQNEAQ, per germline (reference sequence). This CDR3 is built from 13 residues. Deletions cut 7 bases from V and 3 bases from J, with 11 bases between. Here the CDR3 reads CASTAPRTDTQYF. In DNA, the CDR3 is TGTGCCAGCACCGCCCCCAGAACAGATACGCAGTATTTT.

The V and J genes are TRBV4-1 and TRBJ2-3; D call uncertain. Germline V CDR1 and CDR2: MGHRA, YSYEKL. The CDR3 runs 15 residues. Deletions cut 0 bases from V and 2 bases from J, with 9 bases between. In nucleotides, the CDR3 is TGCGCCAGCAGCCAAGAGGGCACCCACACAGATACGCAGTATTTT. The encoded protein is CASSQEGTHTDTQYF.

Regarding this clonotype: A much more abundant neighbour one base away suggests this may be a read error. The V and J genes are TRBV25-1 and TRBJ1-1; 8 bases are shared with TRBD1. The CDR3 totals 16 residues. Germline-derived CDR1 and CDR2 are MGHDK and SYGVNS. V shed 6 bases and J 3 bases; nucleotides not matched to a gene: 12. The CDR3, as DNA: TGTGCCAGCAGCGACTACAAGGACAGGGTGTACACTGAAGCTTTCTTT. Translating gives CASSDYKDRVYTEAFF.

This clonotype was observed a handful of times. The rearrangement links TRBV20-1 to TRBJ1-4; possible D gene TRBD1, 5 bases. Trimming shortened V by 3 bases and J by 1 base, and 18 bases separated the two germline ends. The germline CDR1 and CDR2 sequences are DFQATT and SNEGSKA (reference sequence). The CDR3 spans 17 residues. CDR3 DNA sequence: TGCAGTGCTAGGGAGCCACCGGGACTTCGAACTAATGAAAAACTGTTTTTT. Translation gives CSAREPPGLRTNEKLFF.

This clonotype came up many times. This rearrangement joins TRBV7-9 to TRBJ2-2; the D gene is possibly TRBD1 (6 bases). The germline gives CDR1 SEHNR, CDR2 FQNEAQ (reference sequence). This CDR3 is 16 amino acids long. Trimming stripped 2 bases from V and 5 bases from J, with 15 bases between. The CDR3 nucleotides are TGTGCCAGCAGCTTAATTTCGGGACAAGCAACCGGGGAGCTGTTTTTT. This sequence encodes CASSLISGQATGELFF.

This clonotype turned up a few times. The chain links TRBV12-3 or TRBV12-4 to TRBJ2-1; 9 nucleotides agree with TRBD2. The CDR3 runs to 15 residues. V shed 3 bases, J shed 9 bases, and the junction held 9 bases outside the gene matches. CDR3 sequence reads: CASSFWRGGQGEQFF. The CDR3 nucleotides are TGTGCCAGCAGTTTCTGGCGGGGGGGCCAGGGTGAGCAGTTCTTC.

The table lists this clonotype with a few counts. The chain links TRBV24-1 to TRBJ2-1; 7 positions match TRBD2. There are 12 residues in the CDR3. Looked up from germline, CDR1 is KGHDR and CDR2 is SFDVKD. Trimming cost V 4 bases and J 9 bases; bases outside gene matches: 2. In DNA, the CDR3 is TGTGCCACCAGTGACCCGGGAGGTGAGCAGTTCTTC. Residues: CATSDPGGEQFF.

The J gene is TRBJ2-1, the V gene TRBV4-1; D is ambiguous. There are 15 residues in the CDR3. Germline V gene data show CDR1 as MGHRA and CDR2 as YSYEKL. The V end lost 0 bases, the J end lost 4 bases, and 10 bases lay between the germline ends. The CDR3 nucleotides read TGCGCCAGCAGCCAAGACTTTGGCAGTTACAATGAGCAGTTCTTC. Amino acid sequence: CASSQDFGSYNEQFF.

This clonotype has ten or more counts. CDR3 nucleotides: TGTGCCAGCAGTTACTTATCTTTCGGGATCGGGAGGGATGGCAATGAGCAGTTCTTC. It specifies CASSYLSFGIGRDGNEQFF. The chain has TRBV6-6 and TRBJ2-1; 8 bases are a match to TRBD2. CDR3 length: 19 amino acids. CDR1 and CDR2 (germline): MNHNY, SVGAGI (reference sequence). V dropped 1 base and J dropped 6; count of bases not matched to a gene: 17.